The clone carrying this TCR beta chain was seen only a few times. No antigen is known for it. TCRdb used MiXCR to reprocess the reads, holding one entry per CDR3 protein. Found here are about 830,000 distinct CDR3 sequences, approximately 30% of them singletons; the top ten hold roughly 12%. The source of the sample is a study of T cell repertoires in cytomegalovirus infection. Broader study findings: The study found HLA-C-restricted CMV-specific TCR beta clonotypes dominating the ex vivo response.

This CDR3 is built from 14 residues. CDR1 MNHNS and CDR2 SASEGT come from the germline V gene. The V gene end was trimmed by 8 bases and the J gene end by 4 bases; junction bases not matched to a gene: 8. The receptor was isolated from a human donor in good health (CMV status not recorded). Some clones in this sample may be carry-over from other donors' samples. V usage is TRBV6-1 and J usage is TRBJ1-5, with 7 bases fitting TRBD1. This sample comprised cultured CD8+ T cells from PBMCs, obtained from culture after CMV antigen stimulation. CDR3 protein: CASGDREVNQPQHF. For the CDR3, the DNA is TGTGCCAGCGGAGACAGGGAGGTGAATCAGCCCCAGCATTTT.